The 7 T cell receptor beta chains listed next were all sequenced from one sample in a study of T-cell memory formation after mild COVID-19. From the 5' RACE reads, TCRdb called clonotypes with MiXCR, one entry per CDR3 protein. The sample holds 140,000 to 150,000 distinct CDR3 sequences, under 25% seen once. Input material: PBMCs or a T cell subset sorted from them (not recorded which). The receptor source for this set is an adult woman who had mild COVID-19 (a few samples of this study predate the infection). Cell type and time point are not known.

The chain is built from TRBV12-3 or TRBV12-4 and TRBJ1-2; D uncertain. This CDR3 has 13 amino acids. V gave up 5 bases and J gave up 4 bases, with 11 bases separating them. CDR3 sequence: CASSPTGSYGYTF. The CDR3 nucleotides read TGTGCCAGCAGTCCCACGGGTAGCTATGGCTACACCTTC.

Many counts were recorded for this clonotype. This rearrangement joins TRBV12-3 or TRBV12-4 to TRBJ2-3, with a weak D call TRBD1 (5 bases). There are 14 residues in the CDR3. The V end lost 3 bases, the J end lost 0 bases, and 7 bases lay between the germline ends. Here the CDR3 reads CASSLTVSTDTQYF. CDR3 sequence (DNA): TGTGCCAGCAGTTTGACAGTCAGCACAGATACGCAGTATTTT.

The rearrangement links TRBV10-3 to TRBJ1-1; D is ambiguous. Deletions cut 6 bases from V and 0 bases from J, with 11 bases between. Germline V gene lookup returns CDR1 ENHRY and CDR2 SYGVKD. CDR3 length equals 14 residues. Here the CDR3 DNA reads TGTGCCATCAGCTCACCGCAGATGAACACTGAAGCTTTCTTT. As protein: CAISSPQMNTEAFF.

The rearrangement links TRBV5-1 to TRBJ2-7, with D uncertain. The germline gives CDR1 SGHRS, CDR2 YFSETQ. The CDR3 spans 13 residues. The V end lost 3 bases, the J end lost 3 bases, and 10 bases lay between the germline ends. The chain's CDR3 is CASSSYTDYEQYF. CDR3 nucleotide sequence: TGCGCCAGCAGCTCATACACAGACTACGAGCAGTACTTC.

With respect to this clonotype: This sequence may be a read error, since a much larger clone differs from it by one base. The CDR3 bases are TGCGACAGCTCTCGGGAGGGACAGACCTACGAGCAGTACTTC. This translates into CDSSREGQTYEQYF. V is TRBV5-1 and J is TRBJ2-7; D is perhaps TRBD2 (8 bases). This CDR3 is 14 amino acids long. Germline V gives CDR1 SGHRS, CDR2 YFSETQ.

This chain links TRBV11-2 with TRBJ2-1, with 9 positions matching TRBD2. The CDR3 sequence is 16 residues long. Germline values: CDR1 SGHAT, CDR2 FQNNGV. J gave up 9 bases and V 6 bases, and 15 bases lay outside the gene matches. The CDR3 nucleotides read TGTGCCAGCAGACCCCTGTTGATAGCGGGAGCCGGTGAGCAGTTCTTC. Protein sequence: CASRPLLIAGAGEQFF.

The CDR3 DNA is TGCGCCAGCAGCAACGGGACAAGAGGTGAAAAACTGTTTTTT. This translates into CASSNGTRGEKLFF. The genes are TRBV5-1 and TRBJ1-4; weak D call: TRBD1 (6 bases). The V end was cut by 4 bases, the J end by 7 bases, with 14 bases between. This CDR3 is built from 14 residues. The germline V gene has CDR1 SGHRS and CDR2 YFSETQ.